This T cell receptor beta chain was documented in a study of blood T cell repertoires in COVID-19. Study-wide background: From the United States, Italy and Spain came samples of acute and convalescent COVID-19.

The CDR3 is 16 residues long. V lost 3 bases, J lost 6 bases, and 9 bases stayed unmatched. Germline CDR1 SGHAT, CDR2 FQNNGV. In the original processing: Amplified reference gene primers provided the basis for estimating nucleated cell counts. The data were produced by immunoSEQ multiplex PCR, yet TCRdb's version contains in-frame clones alone and is incomplete. Clone size and V and J calls were adopted from that table, with D and trimming inferred from the DNA. The profile shows fewer than 10,000 clones, around nine tenths of them singletons. V gene TRBV11-2 combines with J gene TRBJ2-2; 8 nucleotides align to TRBD1. This clonotype originated in a human donor in a cohort sampled during active COVID-19. Sequenced material: peripheral blood. The CDR3: CASSLAQTGVAGELFF. CDR3 bases: TGTGCCAGCAGCTTGGCCCAGACAGGGGTGGCCGGGGAGCTGTTTTTT.